This is a list of T cell receptor beta chains from one sample in a study of T cell responses to AZD1222 COVID-19 vaccine. TCRdb keeps only in-frame clones here, not all; method: immunoSEQ multiplex PCR. The sample shows 110,000 or so clones, more than 70% of them seen only once. The sequencing here drew on peripheral blood, taken 28 days after the second AZD1222 dose. All receptors come from an adult who received the AZD1222 COVID-19 vaccine. Each CDR3 is given with its conserved first and last residue. Each record gives: clone size, D gene, V gene, J gene, CDR3 protein, CDR3 DNA. The D gene is left open where the match is weak. A row's size may be missing; if present it is once, few, many or a size class.

>.|.|TRBV3-1/TRBV3-2|TRBJ2-7
CASSPGAEQYF
TGTGCCAGCAGCCCCGGAGCCGAGCAGTACTTC
>.|.|TRBV27|TRBJ1-3
CASSFSYGNTIYF
TGTGCCAGCAGTTTCTCTTATGGAAACACCATATATTTT
>.|.|TRBV7-5|TRBJ1-5
CARGIDRVSNQPQHF
TGTGCCAGGGGCATAGACAGGGTTAGCAATCAGCCCCAGCATTTT
>.|.|TRBV10-1|TRBJ2-7
CASSRDRPYEQYF
TGCGCCAGCAGCCGGGACCGCCCCTACGAGCAGTACTTC
>.|TRBD1|TRBV7-2|TRBJ1-3
CASSLRTGGNTIYF
TGTGCCAGCAGCTTACGGACAGGGGGGAACACCATATATTTT
>.|.|TRBV2|TRBJ1-2
CASMVRNYGYTF
TGTGCCAGCATGGTCCGGAACTATGGCTACACCTTC
>.|TRBD2|TRBV11-2|TRBJ2-1
CASSSLAGVKNEQFF
TGTGCCAGCAGCTCTCTAGCGGGGGTTAAGAATGAGCAGTTCTTC
>.|.|TRBV7-9|TRBJ1-2
CASSTTTGTRGYTF
TGTGCCAGCAGCACGACCACAGGGACGAGAGGCTACACCTTC
>.|TRBD1|TRBV29-1|TRBJ2-1
CSVEKDRGYNEQFF
TGCAGCGTTGAAAAGGACAGGGGCTACAATGAGCAGTTCTTC
>.|TRBD2|TRBV28|TRBJ2-7
CASSWTSGSSREQYF
TGTGCCAGCAGTTGGACTAGCGGGAGTTCGCGTGAGCAGTACTTC
>.|.|TRBV6-2/TRBV6-3|TRBJ1-2
CASSLGRINGYTF
TGTGCCAGCAGCCTGGGACGGATAAATGGCTACACCTTC
>.|TRBD1|TRBV7-8|TRBJ1-2
CASSLRDRVYGYTF
TGTGCCAGCAGCTTAAGGGACAGAGTCTATGGCTACACCTTC
>.|TRBD2|TRBV18|TRBJ2-5
CASSLGLAGGSETQYF
TGTGCCAGCTCACTCGGACTAGCGGGAGGTAGCGAGACCCAGTACTTC
>.|.|TRBV27|TRBJ2-2
CASSFYTGELFF
TGTGCCAGCAGTTTTTACACCGGGGAGCTGTTTTTT
>.|.|TRBV6-5|TRBJ1-5
CASSWVRVPDQPQHF
TGTGCCAGCAGTTGGGTCAGGGTCCCCGATCAGCCCCAGCATTTT
>.|.|TRBV19|TRBJ1-5
CASSIVMSNQPQHF
TGTGCCAGTAGTATAGTCATGAGCAATCAGCCCCAGCATTTT
>once|.|TRBV15|TRBJ1-5
CATSRARGRNQPQHF
TGTGCCACCAGCAGAGCCAGGGGCAGGAATCAGCCCCAGCATTTT
>.|.|TRBV18|TRBJ2-7
CASSPLAEAYEQYF
TGTGCCAGCTCACCCTTGGCGGAAGCCTACGAGCAGTACTTC
>.|.|TRBV12-3/TRBV12-4|TRBJ1-2
CASSLRYGYTF
TGTGCCAGCAGTTTACGCTATGGCTACACCTTC
>once|.|TRBV6-5|TRBJ2-7
CASSQGRLSSYEQYF
TGTGCCAGCAGCCAAGGACGTCTTAGCTCCTACGAGCAGTACTTC
>.|.|TRBV2|TRBJ1-5
CASSDGGLGNQPQHF
TGTGCCAGCAGTGATGGGGGTTTAGGCAATCAGCCCCAGCATTTT
>.|.|TRBV5-1|TRBJ2-2
CASSFDPGQVDTGELFF
TGCGCCAGCAGCTTTGATCCAGGACAAGTGGACACCGGGGAGCTGTTTTTT
>.|TRBD2|TRBV10-3|TRBJ2-1
CAVWGLRDDEQFF
TGTGCCGTGTGGGGACTAAGGGACGATGAGCAGTTCTTC
>.|.|TRBV4-1|TRBJ1-6
CASSQVSGRFLNNSPLHF
TGCGCCAGCAGCCAAGTTTCTGGGCGCTTCTTGAATAATTCACCCCTCCACTTT
>.|.|TRBV18|TRBJ1-5
CASSPPSEPQHF
TGTGCCAGCTCACCACCGTCGGAGCCCCAGCATTTT
>.|.|TRBV28|TRBJ1-1
CASSPTLGGNTEAFF
TGTGCCAGCAGCCCCACCTTGGGGGGGAACACTGAAGCTTTCTTT
>once|TRBD1|TRBV13|TRBJ1-6
CASSTQTGKLNSPLHF
TGTGCCAGCAGCACCCAGACAGGGAAATTGAATTCACCCCTCCACTTT